The TCR beta chain under discussion was sequenced for a study of blood T cell repertoires in COVID-19. The overall study: Samples representing acute and convalescent COVID-19 were sourced from the United States, Italy and Spain. T cells, B-cell-depleted T cells, or PBMCs supplied cDNA or gDNA.

Under the authors' procedure: Amplification of reference gene primers provided the estimated nucleated cell counts. Only in-frame clones appear in the TCRdb table, and some are missing; sequencing was by immunoSEQ multiplex PCR. That table supplies the V and J calls and clone size; D and trimming were determined from the DNA. The repertoire has nearly 110,000 clones, roughly four fifths of them found once; the top ten carry 6.2%. One Seattle source followed patients from active infection through their disease course. The V gene's germline CDR1 is SGDLS and CDR2 YYNGEE. The CDR3 covers 13 residues. J lost 6 bases, V lost 6 bases, and 5 bases had no gene match.

The sample consisted of peripheral blood. The receptor was isolated from a man older than 75 with COVID-19, enrolled during active disease. This chain links TRBV9 with TRBJ2-1, with 8 bases lining up with TRBD1. CDR3 in DNA: TGTGCCAGCACTACGACAGGGGTCAATGAGCAGTTCTTC. Translating gives CASTTTGVNEQFF.